Here is one TCR beta chain with its context. Its antigen is undetermined. After less than 11 days in culture, the CD4+ T cells were isolated. Participants were vaccinated with two doses of either the BNT162b2 or mRNA-1273 vaccine. The healthy vaccine recipients, who had no prior SARS-CoV-2 infection, showed negative nucleocapsid antibodies. The table came from immunoSEQ multiplex PCR; TCRdb's copy has only in-frame clones and leaves some out. In the table there are about 47,000 clones, roughly two thirds of which are singletons. The CDR3 has 18 residues. The germline V gene encodes CDR1 SGHAT and CDR2 FQNNGV. The J segment lost 1 base and the V segment lost 6 bases, leaving 12 bases of the junction unmatched. The data stem from a study of vaccination effects on CD4 cells after COVID-19. Across the whole study: Following the second dose by a median of 72 days, the post-vaccine samples were obtained. Every well got around 2 million PBMC, which were grown with about 10 IU/ml IL-2 and 10 ug/ml peptides.

This chain joins TRBV11-2 and TRBJ2-3, with 11 bases identical to TRBD2. Sequencing used CD4+ T cells from PBMCs cultured without peptide, obtained after COVID-19 vaccination. This sequence originates from a human donor who received a COVID-19 vaccine. CDR3 nucleotides: TGTGCCAGCAGTCGCGTGGGACTAGCGGACCCCCGCACAGATACGCAGTATTTT. Protein sequence: CASSRVGLADPRTDTQYF.